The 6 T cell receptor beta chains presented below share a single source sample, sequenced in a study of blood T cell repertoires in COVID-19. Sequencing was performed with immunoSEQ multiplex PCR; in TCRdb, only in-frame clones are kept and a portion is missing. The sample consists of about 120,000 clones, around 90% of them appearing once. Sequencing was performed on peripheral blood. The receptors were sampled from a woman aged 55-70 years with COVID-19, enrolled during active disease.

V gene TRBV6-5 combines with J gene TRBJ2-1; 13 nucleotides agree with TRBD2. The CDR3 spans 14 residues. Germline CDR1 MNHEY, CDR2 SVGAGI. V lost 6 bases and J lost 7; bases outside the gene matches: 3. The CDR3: CASRTSGGWNEQFF. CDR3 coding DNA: TGTGCCAGCAGGACTAGCGGGGGGTGGAATGAGCAGTTCTTC.

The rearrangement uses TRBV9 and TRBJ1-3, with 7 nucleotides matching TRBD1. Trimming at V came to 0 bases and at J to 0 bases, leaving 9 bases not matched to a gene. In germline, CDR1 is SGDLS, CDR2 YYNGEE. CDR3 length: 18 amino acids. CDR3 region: CASSVVETGFGSGNTIYF. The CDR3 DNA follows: TGTGCCAGCAGCGTAGTAGAGACAGGGTTTGGCTCTGGAAACACCATATATTTT.

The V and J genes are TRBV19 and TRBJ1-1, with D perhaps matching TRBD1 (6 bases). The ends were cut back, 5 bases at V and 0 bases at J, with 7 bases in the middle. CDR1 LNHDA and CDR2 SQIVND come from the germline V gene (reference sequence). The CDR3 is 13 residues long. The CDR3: CASSGTMNTEAFF. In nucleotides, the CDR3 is TGTGCCAGTAGTGGGACAATGAACACTGAAGCTTTCTTT.

CDR3 residues: CASSRKALAGGPSYEQYF. CDR3 nucleotide sequence: TGTGCCAGCAGCCGGAAAGCCTTAGCGGGGGGGCCCTCCTACGAGCAGTACTTC. V usage is TRBV27 and J usage is TRBJ2-7; 11 bases are shared with TRBD2. Per germline, CDR1 MNHEY and CDR2 SMNVEV (reference sequence). This CDR3 spans 18 amino acids. Trimming removed 6 bases from V and 0 bases from J; junction bases left unmatched: 13.

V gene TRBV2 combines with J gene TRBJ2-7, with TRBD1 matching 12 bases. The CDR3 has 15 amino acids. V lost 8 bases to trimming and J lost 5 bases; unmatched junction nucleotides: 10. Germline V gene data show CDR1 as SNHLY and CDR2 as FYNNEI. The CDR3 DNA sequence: TGTGCCAGCGGCGGGTGGGGACAGGGGGCCGACGAGCAGTACTTC. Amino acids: CASGGWGQGADEQYF.

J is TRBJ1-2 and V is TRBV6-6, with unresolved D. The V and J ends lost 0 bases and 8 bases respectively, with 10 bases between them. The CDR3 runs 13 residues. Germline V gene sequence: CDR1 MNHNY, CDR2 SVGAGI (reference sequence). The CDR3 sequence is CASSYSSQRGYTF. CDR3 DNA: TGTGCCAGCAGTTACTCGAGTCAGCGCGGCTACACCTTC.